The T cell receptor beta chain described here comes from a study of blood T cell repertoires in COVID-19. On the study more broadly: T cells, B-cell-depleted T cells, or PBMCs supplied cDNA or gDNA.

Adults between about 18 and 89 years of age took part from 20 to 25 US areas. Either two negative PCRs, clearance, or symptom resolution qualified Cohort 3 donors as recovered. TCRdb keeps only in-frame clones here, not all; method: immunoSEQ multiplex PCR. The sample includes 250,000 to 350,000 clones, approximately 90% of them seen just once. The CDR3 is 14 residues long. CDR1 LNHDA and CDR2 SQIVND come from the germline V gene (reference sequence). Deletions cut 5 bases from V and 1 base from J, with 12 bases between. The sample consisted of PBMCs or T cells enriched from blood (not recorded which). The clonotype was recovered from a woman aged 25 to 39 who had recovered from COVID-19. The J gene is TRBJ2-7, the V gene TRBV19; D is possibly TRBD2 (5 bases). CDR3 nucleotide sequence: TGTGCCAGTAGTCCACGGAGGCAGTCCTACGAGCAGTACTTC. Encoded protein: CASSPRRQSYEQYF.